The clone carrying this T cell receptor (beta chain) was detected only once. In the source study's methods: Amplification from reference gene primers served as the basis for estimated nucleated cell counts. Here immunoSEQ multiplex PCR was the method, and the copy in TCRdb shows in-frame clones only, minus some. V, J and clone size are taken as reported in that table, and D and trimming were inferred from the DNA itself. The sample includes about 240,000 clones, around 82% of them seen just once. This sample was taken from a study of blood T cell repertoires in COVID-19. Across the whole study: COVID-19 samples, acute and convalescent, were from the United States, Italy and Spain. T cells, B-cell-depleted T cells, or PBMCs supplied cDNA or gDNA.

The CDR3 sequence is 15 residues long. V lost 7 bases, J lost 0 bases, and 16 bases lay in between. Germline V CDR1 and CDR2: SNHLY, FYNNEI. The rearrangement joins TRBV2 to TRBJ2-7; D might be TRBD2 (5 bases). This receptor was identified in a woman between 65 and 79 years old with acute or convalescent COVID-19. Sequencing input: peripheral blood. CDR3 region: CASNGRSTSSYEQYF. The CDR3 coding sequence is TGTGCCAGCAACGGACGGTCAACTAGCTCCTACGAGCAGTACTTC.